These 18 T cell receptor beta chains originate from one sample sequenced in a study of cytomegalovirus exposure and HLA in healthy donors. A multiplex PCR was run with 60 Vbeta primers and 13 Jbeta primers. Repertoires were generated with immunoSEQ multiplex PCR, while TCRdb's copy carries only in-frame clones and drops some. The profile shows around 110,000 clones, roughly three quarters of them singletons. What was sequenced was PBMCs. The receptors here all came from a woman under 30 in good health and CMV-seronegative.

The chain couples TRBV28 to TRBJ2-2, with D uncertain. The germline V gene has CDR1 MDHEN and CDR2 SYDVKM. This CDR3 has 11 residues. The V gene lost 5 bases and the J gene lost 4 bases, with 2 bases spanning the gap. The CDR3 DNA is TGTGCCAGCAGTCTCACCGGGGAGCTGTTTTTT. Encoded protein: CASSLTGELFF.

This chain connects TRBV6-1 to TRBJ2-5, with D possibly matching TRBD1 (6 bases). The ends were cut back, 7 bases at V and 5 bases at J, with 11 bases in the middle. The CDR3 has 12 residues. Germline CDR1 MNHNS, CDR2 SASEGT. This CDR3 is CASTGAVETQYF. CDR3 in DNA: TGTGCCAGCACAGGGGCAGTGGAGACCCAGTACTTC.

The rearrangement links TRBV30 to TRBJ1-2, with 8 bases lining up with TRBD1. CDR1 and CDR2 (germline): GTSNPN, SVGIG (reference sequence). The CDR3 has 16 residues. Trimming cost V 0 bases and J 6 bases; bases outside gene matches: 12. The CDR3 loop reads CAWSVLQGRGQDGYTF. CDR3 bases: TGTGCCTGGAGTGTCCTACAGGGCAGGGGGCAAGATGGCTACACCTTC.

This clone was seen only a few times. The DNA of the CDR3 is TGTGCCAGCAGCTTAGGGGACAGGCGCAATGGCTACACCTTC. Encoded protein: CASSLGDRRNGYTF. J is TRBJ1-2 and V is TRBV7-9; 8 nucleotides line up with TRBD1. Germline CDR1 and CDR2: SEHNR and FQNEAQ (reference sequence). V lost 1 base, J lost 6 bases, and 4 bases stayed unmatched. The CDR3 covers 14 residues.

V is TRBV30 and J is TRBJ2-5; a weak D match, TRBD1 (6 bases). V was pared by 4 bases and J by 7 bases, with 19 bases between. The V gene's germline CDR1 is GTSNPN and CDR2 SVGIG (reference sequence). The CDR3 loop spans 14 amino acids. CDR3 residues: CAWTQGLGGATQYF. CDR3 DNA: TGTGCCTGGACCCAGGGGCTAGGTGGGGCGACCCAGTACTTC.

The CDR3 sequence: CASSVVGQIQYF. CDR3 nucleotide sequence: TGTGCCAGCAGCGTCGTGGGACAGATTCAGTACTTC. This sequence joins TRBV11-2 and TRBJ2-4; 7 bases are shared with TRBD1. The germline gives CDR1 SGHAT, CDR2 FQNNGV. This CDR3 has 12 residues. Unmatched junction bases numbered 5, after V lost 5 bases and J lost 10 bases.

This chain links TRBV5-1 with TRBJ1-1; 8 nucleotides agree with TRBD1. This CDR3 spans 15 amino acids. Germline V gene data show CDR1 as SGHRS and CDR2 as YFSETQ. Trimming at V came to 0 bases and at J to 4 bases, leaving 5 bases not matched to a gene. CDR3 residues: CASSLDITGGTEAFF. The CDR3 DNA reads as TGCGCCAGCAGCTTGGATATTACAGGGGGCACTGAAGCTTTCTTT.

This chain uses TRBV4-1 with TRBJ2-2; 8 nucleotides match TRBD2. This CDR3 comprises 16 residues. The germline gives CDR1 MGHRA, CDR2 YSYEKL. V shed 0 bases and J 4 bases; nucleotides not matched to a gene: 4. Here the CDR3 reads CASSQERLAGTGELFF. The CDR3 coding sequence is TGCGCCAGCAGCCAAGAAAGGCTAGCGGGCACCGGGGAGCTGTTTTTT.

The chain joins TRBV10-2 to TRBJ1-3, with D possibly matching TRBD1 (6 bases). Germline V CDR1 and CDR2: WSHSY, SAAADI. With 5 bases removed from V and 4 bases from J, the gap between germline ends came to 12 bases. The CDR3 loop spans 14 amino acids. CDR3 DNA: TGCGCCAGCAGTCCTGACAGGAGAGGAAACACCATATATTTT. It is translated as CASSPDRRGNTIYF.

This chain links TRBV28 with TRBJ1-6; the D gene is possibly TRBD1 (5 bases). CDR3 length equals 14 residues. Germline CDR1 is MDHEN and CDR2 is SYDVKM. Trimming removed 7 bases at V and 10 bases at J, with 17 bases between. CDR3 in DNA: TGTGCCAGCACCGTGGGTGGGGGGGGATCACCCCTCCACTTT. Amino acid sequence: CASTVGGGGSPLHF. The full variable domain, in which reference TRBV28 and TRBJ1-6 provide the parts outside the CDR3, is DVKVTQSSRYLVKRTGEKVFLECVQDMDHENMFWYRQDPGLGLRLIYFSYDVKMKEKGDIPEGYSVSREKKERFSLILESASTNQTSMYLCASTVGGGGSPLHFGNGTRLTVT.

The CDR3 DNA reads as TGTGCCAGCAGTGCCCTGACAGGAATGAACACTGAAGCTTTCTTT. This translates into CASSALTGMNTEAFF. The chain links TRBV6-1 to TRBJ1-1, with a tentative D call TRBD1 (6 bases). There are 15 residues in the CDR3. V was cut by 4 bases and J by 0 bases, with 12 bases left in between. Germline assignment: CDR1 MNHNS and CDR2 SASEGT.

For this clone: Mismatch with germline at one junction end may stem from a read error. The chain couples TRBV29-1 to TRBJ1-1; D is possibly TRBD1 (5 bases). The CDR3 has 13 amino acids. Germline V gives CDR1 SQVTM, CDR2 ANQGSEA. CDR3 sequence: CSVEGQSSTRLVF. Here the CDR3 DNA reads TGCAGCGTTGAAGGACAGTCTTCCACCCGGTTAGTCTTT.

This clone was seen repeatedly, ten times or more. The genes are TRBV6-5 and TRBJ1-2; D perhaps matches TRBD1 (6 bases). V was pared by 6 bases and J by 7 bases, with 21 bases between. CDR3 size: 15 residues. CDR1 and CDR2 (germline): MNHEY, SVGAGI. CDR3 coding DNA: TGTGCCAGCAGCCTAGGGACACTCCCTCGAGGTGGCTACACCTTC. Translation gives CASSLGTLPRGGYTF.

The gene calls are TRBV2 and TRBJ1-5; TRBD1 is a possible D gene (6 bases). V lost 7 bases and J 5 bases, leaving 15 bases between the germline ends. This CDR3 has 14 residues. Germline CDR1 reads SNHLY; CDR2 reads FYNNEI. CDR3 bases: TGTGCCAGCAACGGGCGAGGGGGTGATCAGCCCCAGCATTTT. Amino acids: CASNGRGGDQPQHF.

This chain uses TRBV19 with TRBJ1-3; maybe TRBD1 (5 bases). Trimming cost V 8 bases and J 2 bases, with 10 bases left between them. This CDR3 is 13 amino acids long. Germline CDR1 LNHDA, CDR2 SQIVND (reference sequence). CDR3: CASQGWTGNTIYF. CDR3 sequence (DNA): TGTGCCAGTCAGGGTTGGACTGGAAACACCATATATTTT.

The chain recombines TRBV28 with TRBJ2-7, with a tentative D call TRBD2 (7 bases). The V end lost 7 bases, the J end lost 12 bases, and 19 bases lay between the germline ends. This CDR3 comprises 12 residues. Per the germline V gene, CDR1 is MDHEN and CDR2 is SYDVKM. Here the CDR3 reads CASTPGSGGGYF. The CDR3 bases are TGTGCCAGCACCCCAGGGTCGGGGGGCGGGTACTTC. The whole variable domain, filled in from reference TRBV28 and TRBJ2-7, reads DVKVTQSSRYLVKRTGEKVFLECVQDMDHENMFWYRQDPGLGLRLIYFSYDVKMKEKGDIPEGYSVSREKKERFSLILESASTNQTSMYLCASTPGSGGGYFGPGTRLTVT.

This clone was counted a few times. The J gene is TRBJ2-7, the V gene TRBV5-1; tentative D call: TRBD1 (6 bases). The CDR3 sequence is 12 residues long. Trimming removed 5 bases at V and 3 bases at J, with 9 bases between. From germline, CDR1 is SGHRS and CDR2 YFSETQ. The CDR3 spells CASRDSYYEQYF. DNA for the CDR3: TGCGCCAGCAGGGACAGCTACTACGAGCAGTACTTC.

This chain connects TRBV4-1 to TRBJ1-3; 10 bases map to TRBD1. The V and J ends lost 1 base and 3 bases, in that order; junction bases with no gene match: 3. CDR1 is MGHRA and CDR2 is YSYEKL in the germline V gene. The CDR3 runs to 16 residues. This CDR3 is CASSQGDRGLGNTIYF. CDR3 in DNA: TGCGCCAGCAGCCAAGGTGACAGGGGGCTTGGAAACACCATATATTTT.